This T cell receptor beta chain was recovered during a study of blood T cells in healthy people across ages. Study background: Template switching retrieved approximately one barcoded beta molecule for each two T cells. Study-level findings and limits: Roughly linear age-related decline in beta diversity appeared, significant by age roughly 40.

Through a sample-barcoded 5' primer and a J-beta primer mix, a second PCR was run for about 6 to 11 cycles. Unique molecular identifiers of 12 random nucleotides labeled each cDNA. TCRdb called the 5' RACE reads again in MiXCR, with one record for every CDR3 protein. The table lists 700,000 or so distinct CDR3 sequences, approximately 22% of them singletons, with around a fifth in the top ten. This clonotype was counted only a few times. Its antigen is as yet unknown. Material for sequencing was blood. The receptor was derived from a man aged 65-85 years in good health.

Here the CDR3 DNA reads TGTGCCAGCAACTCTCAGGGTAAAGGCTACGAGCAGTACGTC. Its protein product is CASNSQGKGYEQYV. This chain connects TRBV6-2 or TRBV6-3 to TRBJ2-7, with D possibly matching TRBD1 (5 bases). CDR1 and CDR2 from the germline V gene are MNHEY and SVGEGT. The CDR3 is 14 residues long. V lost 7 bases to trimming and J lost 3 bases, with 16 bases between them.